This entry lists 26 T cell receptor beta chains sequenced from one sample in a study of blood T cell repertoires in COVID-19. Libraries were prepared by immunoSEQ multiplex PCR; TCRdb keeps only in-frame clonotypes and omits some of them. Of fewer than 200,000 clones detected, approximately 81% appear once; the ten largest clones hold approximately 5.4%. Source material: peripheral blood. The receptors derive from a woman aged 50 to 60 with COVID-19, enrolled during active disease.

The chain combines TRBV9 with TRBJ2-5; 12 positions match TRBD2. This CDR3 region has 15 residues. The germline V gene has CDR1 SGDLS and CDR2 YYNGEE. Trimming took 4 bases from V and 5 from J; bases not matched to a gene: 6. DNA of the CDR3: TGTGCCAGCAGCACCCCTCTAGCGGGGGGGGAGACCCAGTACTTC. Its translation: CASSTPLAGGETQYF.

Here the CDR3 reads CASSPEWYEQYF. The CDR3 nucleotides read TGTGCCAGCAGTCCGGAGTGGTACGAGCAGTACTTC. The chain has TRBV6-6 and TRBJ2-7, with D unresolved. Germline V gene data show CDR1 as MNHNY and CDR2 as SVGAGI (reference sequence). The CDR3 covers 12 residues. V was shortened by 5 bases and J by 4 bases, with 9 bases between the two germline ends.

The rearrangement joins TRBV4-3 to TRBJ1-2; TRBD1 aligns across 8 bases. With V trimmed by 0 bases and J by 4 bases, 13 bases remained unmatched. This CDR3 is 18 amino acids long. Germline loops: CDR1 LGHNA, CDR2 YSLEER. Here the CDR3 DNA reads TGCGCCAGCAGCCAAGAGACTCTCAACAGGGGGTCCTCCTATGGCTACACCTTC. This encodes CASSQETLNRGSSYGYTF.

The chain is built from TRBV29-1 and TRBJ2-7; TRBD2 aligns across 9 bases. CDR1 is SQVTM and CDR2 is ANQGSEA in the germline V gene. The V segment lost 7 bases and the J segment 2 bases; nucleotides outside the gene matches: 6. The CDR3 length is 13 residues. The CDR3 nucleotides read TGCAGCGCTAGACTAGCGGCAACCTACGAGCAGTACTTC. Amino acids: CSARLAATYEQYF.

The table lists this clone with a few counts. The chain is built from TRBV6-5 and TRBJ2-1; TRBD1 agrees at 9 bases. The germline V gene encodes CDR1 MNHEY and CDR2 SVGAGI. J lost 7 bases, V lost 4 bases, and 8 bases had no gene match. The CDR3 is made up of 15 amino acids. This CDR3 reads CASSLQGAPGNEQFF. The CDR3 nucleotides are TGTGCCAGCAGTTTACAGGGGGCGCCGGGGAATGAGCAGTTCTTC.

The V and J genes are TRBV9 and TRBJ2-5, with TRBD2 identical over 11 bases. The CDR3 is made up of 15 amino acids. V lost 3 bases to trimming and J lost 4 bases; unmatched junction nucleotides: 5. Per the germline V gene, CDR1 is SGDLS and CDR2 is YYNGEE. The CDR3 region has the DNA TGTGCCAGCAGCGGAGGGACTAGCGGACTAGAGACCCAGTACTTC. It codes for CASSGGTSGLETQYF.

The chain joins TRBV5-1 to TRBJ2-7; 9 bases fit TRBD1. From germline, CDR1 is SGHRS and CDR2 YFSETQ. V dropped 7 bases and J dropped 5; count of bases not matched to a gene: 10. This CDR3 is built from 14 residues. DNA for the CDR3: TGCGCCAGCCGGACCGGGACAGGGTCCAACGAGCAGTACTTC. This sequence encodes CASRTGTGSNEQYF.

The CDR3 is CASSQDPGGANYGYTF. In nucleotides, the CDR3 is TGTGCCAGCAGCCAAGATCCGGGGGGGGCTAACTATGGCTACACCTTC. This chain joins TRBV3-1 (or the pseudogene TRBV3-2) and TRBJ1-2; tentatively, D is TRBD1 (5 bases). CDR1 LGHDT and CDR2 YNNKEL come from the germline V gene (reference sequence). The CDR3 contains 16 residues. V was pared by 0 bases and J by 0 bases, with 11 bases between.

The chain employs TRBV7-3 and TRBJ2-5; tentatively, D is TRBD2 (6 bases). The ends were cut back, 8 bases at V and 0 bases at J, with 16 bases in the middle. This CDR3 region has 15 residues. The germline V gene has CDR1 SGHTA and CDR2 FQGTGA. The CDR3 protein is CASAGIRGNQETQYF. The CDR3 DNA follows: TGTGCCAGCGCCGGGATCCGGGGGAACCAAGAGACCCAGTACTTC.

This chain uses TRBV28 with TRBJ1-2, with a possible D match to TRBD1 (5 bases). The CDR3 is 14 amino acids. Germline V lookup: CDR1 MDHEN, CDR2 SYDVKM. V lost 5 bases, J lost 8 bases, and 18 bases lay in between. Here the CDR3 DNA reads TGTGCCAGCAGTCCCCCTGAGAGGGGAGGCGGCTACACCTTC. Amino acid sequence: CASSPPERGGGYTF.

The rearrangement uses TRBV24-1 and TRBJ2-7, with 13 nucleotides matching TRBD2. With 12 bases clipped from V and 2 bases from J, the junction kept 12 bases outside the gene matches. The CDR3 runs 16 residues. The germline V gene encodes CDR1 KGHDR and CDR2 SFDVKD. The CDR3 loop reads CASERSLAGGPYEQYF. CDR3 bases: TGTGCCTCAGAGCGGTCACTAGCGGGGGGGCCCTACGAGCAGTACTTC.

The rearrangement uses TRBV6-6 and TRBJ1-4, with a weak D call TRBD1 (6 bases). Germline lookup yields CDR1 MNHNY and CDR2 SVGAGI (reference sequence). The ends were cut back, 5 bases at V and 4 bases at J, with 11 bases in the middle. This CDR3 is 14 amino acids long. CDR3 sequence (DNA): TGTGCCAGCAGTGACCGGGACAATAATGAAAAACTGTTTTTT. Translated: CASSDRDNNEKLFF.

The rearrangement joins TRBV6-5 to TRBJ2-3; 10 positions match TRBD1. Germline CDR1 is MNHEY and CDR2 is SVGAGI. The CDR3 totals 15 residues. J gave up 3 bases and V 0 bases, and 0 bases lay outside the gene matches. The CDR3 nucleotides are TGTGCCAGCAGTTACTCGGGACAGGGGACAGATACGCAGTATTTT. It specifies CASSYSGQGTDTQYF.

The CDR3 DNA reads as TGTGCCAGCAGTTTATCTGGGACAGGGGGCTTTGGCTACACCTTC. Its translation: CASSLSGTGGFGYTF. This chain uses TRBV27 with TRBJ1-2; 12 bases fit TRBD1. With 0 bases clipped from V and 7 bases from J, the junction kept 3 bases outside the gene matches. This CDR3 has 15 amino acids. Germline CDR1 and CDR2: MNHEY and SMNVEV (reference sequence).

The rearrangement joins TRBV7-9 to TRBJ2-3; D ambiguous. The CDR3 loop spans 12 amino acids. CDR1 is SEHNR, CDR2 FQNEAQ, per germline (reference sequence). V dropped 8 bases and J dropped 4 bases, with 10 bases sitting between them. The CDR3 is CASGLMPDTQYF. The CDR3 DNA follows: TGTGCCAGCGGTCTAATGCCAGATACGCAGTATTTT.

The chain carries TRBV30 and TRBJ2-5; 7 bases match TRBD1. CDR3 length equals 13 residues. Per the germline V gene, CDR1 is GTSNPN and CDR2 is SVGIG (reference sequence). Germline trimming cut 4 bases from V and 5 bases from J; bases unmatched to any gene: 7. The CDR3 DNA is TGTGCCTGGACGTTGACAGGGTTGGAGACCCAGTACTTC. Translated, it gives CAWTLTGLETQYF.

The rearrangement uses TRBV6-6 and TRBJ2-1; D gene ambiguous. Germline CDR1 is MNHNY and CDR2 is SVGAGI (reference sequence). The CDR3 totals 12 residues. Trimming shortened V by 7 bases and J by 9 bases, and 13 bases separated the two germline ends. The CDR3 bases are TGTGCCAGCACTGACCATCCAGGTGAGCAGTTCTTC. Its translation is CASTDHPGEQFF.

V usage is TRBV30 and J usage is TRBJ2-5; D is perhaps TRBD2 (6 bases). Trimming cost V 2 bases and J 1 base, with 11 bases left between them. This CDR3 comprises 14 residues. CDR1 is GTSNPN, CDR2 SVGIG, per germline (reference sequence). The CDR3 loop is CAWSPRGSQETQYF. For the CDR3, the DNA is TGTGCCTGGAGTCCCCGGGGGTCCCAAGAGACCCAGTACTTC.

This clone occurred a few times. The chain employs TRBV4-1 and TRBJ2-3, with 9 bases that match TRBD2. Per the germline V gene, CDR1 is MGHRA and CDR2 is YSYEKL. The CDR3 contains 16 residues. Trimming at V came to 5 bases and at J to 3 bases, leaving 9 bases not matched to a gene. The CDR3 region has the DNA TGCGCCAGCAGCATCCGCCAAGCGGGGGGAACAGATACGCAGTATTTT. This encodes CASSIRQAGGTDTQYF.

The V call is TRBV6-5, the J call TRBJ2-7; possible D gene TRBD1, 6 bases. Trimming pared 2 bases from V and 5 bases from J, leaving 13 bases between. The germline V gene has CDR1 MNHEY and CDR2 SVGAGI. CDR3 length: 14 residues. The CDR3 nucleotides are TGTGCCAGCAGTTACGGGCAGGGGTACCACGAGCAGTACTTC. Amino acids: CASSYGQGYHEQYF.

The chain combines TRBV28 with TRBJ2-5; 11 bases align to TRBD2. Germline values: CDR1 MDHEN, CDR2 SYDVKM. The CDR3 has 18 residues. V gave up 5 bases and J gave up 1 base; unmatched junction bases: 12. In DNA form, the CDR3 reads TGTGCCAGCAGTCCGTTTGTGGCTAGCGGGGGGTTCCAAGAGACCCAGTACTTC. It yields the protein CASSPFVASGGFQETQYF.

V gene TRBV19 combines with J gene TRBJ2-1; TRBD1 matches 9 bases. CDR1 and CDR2 from the germline V gene are LNHDA and SQIVND (reference sequence). The ends lost 2 bases at V and 8 bases at J; junction bases unmatched: 4. The CDR3 covers 14 residues. As DNA, the CDR3 is TGTGCCAGTAGTATACGACAGGGGGTCTATGAGCAGTTCTTC. Its translation is CASSIRQGVYEQFF.

V gene TRBV9 combines with J gene TRBJ2-1; 8 bases fit TRBD2. V shed 0 bases, J shed 6 bases, and the junction held 8 bases outside the gene matches. Per germline, CDR1 SGDLS and CDR2 YYNGEE. The CDR3 contains 16 residues. CDR3 in DNA: TGTGCCAGCAGCGTAGGGAGGCTAGCGGGCTCCAATGAGCAGTTCTTC. Translation: CASSVGRLAGSNEQFF.

V gene TRBV30 combines with J gene TRBJ1-5; possibly TRBD1 for D (5 bases). V lost 1 base and J lost 8, with 12 bases in between. Germline V gene sequence: CDR1 GTSNPN, CDR2 SVGIG (reference sequence). The CDR3 covers 13 residues. CDR3 amino acids: CAWSERGSEPQHF. As DNA, the CDR3 is TGTGCCTGGAGTGAAAGGGGTAGTGAGCCCCAGCATTTT.

The chain employs TRBV29-1 and TRBJ1-1; tentatively, D is TRBD1 (5 bases). Trimming took off 6 bases at V and 2 bases at J, with 19 bases between the two ends. The germline V gene has CDR1 SQVTM and CDR2 ANQGSEA. The CDR3 runs 15 residues. The CDR3 sequence: CSVLPNRPKNTEAFF. The CDR3 DNA is TGCAGCGTCCTCCCCAACAGGCCTAAAAACACTGAAGCTTTCTTT. Using reference TRBV29-1 and TRBJ1-1 for the parts outside the CDR3, the full variable domain is SAVISQKPSRDICQRGTSLTIQCQVDSQVTMMFWYRQQPGQSLTLIATANQGSEATYESGFVIDKFPISRPNLTFSTLTVSNMSPEDSSIYLCSVLPNRPKNTEAFFGQGTRLTVV.

The chain recombines TRBV9 with TRBJ2-3, with 7 bases lining up with TRBD1. The CDR3 has 15 amino acids. V lost 3 bases, J lost 0 bases, and 4 bases stayed unmatched. The germline CDR1 and CDR2 sequences are SGDLS and YYNGEE. CDR3 coding DNA: TGTGCCAGCAGCGCGGGACAGCAGAGCACAGATACGCAGTATTTT. This sequence encodes CASSAGQQSTDTQYF.